These T cell receptor beta chains were read from a single sample in a study of T cells in localized non-small cell lung cancer. This table comes from immunoSEQ multiplex PCR, and its TCRdb copy is limited to in-frame clones, with some not included. This sample has more than 20,000 clones, with roughly 90% found just once. This specimen consisted of PBMCs, obtained before any cancer treatment. Receptors were obtained from a man aged 40 to 70 with stage II lung adenocarcinoma. Each CDR3 is given with its conserved first and last residue. Fields, in order: V gene, D gene, CDR3 protein. The D gene is left open where the match is weak.

TRBV30 . CAWSVFGGSSGNTIYF
TRBV6-5 . CASSYGGVTGNTIYF
TRBV18 TRBD1 CASSPPDRVSYEQYF
TRBV30 TRBD2 CAWSVTSGRAGELFF
TRBV5-1 . CASTNRESTGELFF
TRBV27 TRBD2 CASSTTGTIDEQYF
TRBV28 . CASSLGGINEKLFF
TRBV11-2 TRBD2 CASSETSVSTDTQYF
TRBV7-2 . CASSLGPQEKAKLFF
TRBV11-3 . CASSLDGGSYEQYF
TRBV10-3 . CASRQAGGGYTF
TRBV5-8 . CASSLEPGQGTEAFF
TRBV28 . CASSLFRVEKLFF
TRBV4-2 . CASSQEVRGQETQYF
TRBV9 TRBD2 CASSVVLAGPRDEQFF
TRBV11-2 . CASSLLPGFGETQYF
TRBV9 . CASSQRIGQIGYTF
TRBV19 . CASSRNAGQTYNEQFF
TRBV15 . CATSRDSMRGNQPQHF
TRBV7-9 . CASTSGGWSSYEQYF
TRBV5-1 TRBD1 CASSSGQVVDEQFF
TRBV30 . CAWSRGDTEAFF
TRBV2 . CASVLAEDSYNEQFF
TRBV4-3 . CASSQSSGSGANVLTF
TRBV7-7 . CASSLRLESGELFF
TRBV5-5 . CASSLDELSYEQYF
TRBV7-2 . CASSFLREEQYF
TRBV6-5 . CASKVGEETQYF
TRBV7-3 TRBD1 CASSRTGVTGELFF
TRBV4-1 TRBD2 CASSQRIAGGPRNEQFF
TRBV11-2 . CASSLGGESEAFF
TRBV6-6 . CASNARVTNYGYTF
TRBV7-8 . CASSLVPPGNEQFF
TRBV6-1 . CASIGGNTIYF
TRBV6-5 . CASSPPQGRGAFF
TRBV5-5 . CASSPGSYEQYF
TRBV10-3 . CAISESAVRSYEQYF
TRBV30 . CAWSTGNSGNQPQHF
TRBV9 TRBD2 CASSPLAGGSHNEQFF
TRBV19 TRBD1 CASSSHRGSAQHF
TRBV6-8 . CAAFGGLNSYEQYF
TRBV7-2 . CASSLYSSGRGTDTQYF
TRBV4-3 . CASSQDLEDQETQYF
TRBV6-1 . CASSGPTGKETQYF
TRBV4-3 TRBD2 CASSLLGGSGGAGDEQFF
TRBV4-1 TRBD1 CASSPQGALGYTF
TRBV28 . CASLTDSLYGYTF
TRBV6-6 . CASSYSTQGTQKLFF
TRBV9 . CASSPAGTSTYEQYF
TRBV6-1 TRBD1 CASSATGERTEAFF
TRBV19 . CASSSGGATEAFF
TRBV7-9 . CASSLSQMNTEAFF
TRBV25-1 . CASSEIGGRIHEQYF
TRBV15 . CATSRSGTFYYNEQFF